This T cell receptor beta chain emerged from a study of blood T cells in healthy people across ages. The second PCR ran roughly 6 to 11 cycles with a sample-barcoded 5' primer and J-beta primers. TCRdb called the 5' RACE reads again in MiXCR, with one record for every CDR3 protein. The data hold approximately 690,000 distinct CDR3 sequences, with approximately 40% observed a single time. Germline CDR1 SNHLY, CDR2 FYNNEI. This CDR3 is built from 14 residues. V dropped 2 bases and J dropped 2 bases, with 7 bases sitting between them. Sequenced sample: blood. The receptor was isolated from an elderly man in good health. The rearrangement links TRBV2 to TRBJ1-5, with D unclear. The CDR3 nucleotides are TGTGCCAGCAGTGAATCCGAGGGCAATCAGCCCCAGCATTTT. Translation: CASSESEGNQPQHF. Together with reference TRBV2 and TRBJ1-5, the CDR3 gives the full variable domain: EPEVTQTPSHQVTQMGQEVILRCVPISNHLYFYWYRQILGQKVEFLVSFYNNEISEKSEIFDDQFSVERPDGSNFTLKIRSTKLEDSAMYFCASSESEGNQPQHFGDGTRLSIL.